This T cell receptor beta chain was found in a study of blood T cell repertoires in COVID-19. Across the whole study: Samples representing acute and convalescent COVID-19 were sourced from the United States, Italy and Spain. T cells, B-cell-depleted T cells, or PBMCs provided the cDNA or gDNA that served as material.

In the study's own analysis: From reference gene primer amplification, estimates of nucleated cell counts were derived. Sequenced by immunoSEQ multiplex PCR; TCRdb stores in-frame clones only, minus some. Clone size and the V and J calls come from that table; the DNA yielded D and trimming. The top ten clones hold over 1% of a sample with 100,000 to 150,000 clones, 88% of them seen once. Germline V gene lookup returns CDR1 SEHNR and CDR2 FQNEAQ (reference sequence). CDR3 length equals 14 residues. With 2 bases clipped from V and 3 bases from J, the junction kept 3 bases outside the gene matches. The receptor comes from an elderly woman with acute or convalescent COVID-19. The sample consisted of peripheral blood. The J gene is TRBJ2-5, the V gene TRBV7-9, with TRBD2 matching 7 bases. The CDR3 loop is CASSLSSGKETQYF. The CDR3 DNA sequence: TGTGCCAGCAGCTTATCTAGCGGAAAAGAGACCCAGTACTTC.